What follows are 7 T cell receptor beta chains derived from one specimen sequenced in a study of cytomegalovirus exposure and HLA in healthy donors. PCR used 60 Vbeta primers and 13 Jbeta primers. Method: immunoSEQ multiplex PCR; TCRdb's copy keeps in-frame clones and lacks some. The sample contains a few hundred thousand clones, approximately 80% of which appear only once. Sequenced sample: PBMCs. The source of these receptors is a girl aged 2 to 9 in good health and CMV-seronegative.

J is TRBJ2-2 and V is TRBV7-3, with 8 bases fitting TRBD1. The CDR3 has 16 residues. Unmatched junction bases numbered 7, after V lost 6 bases and J lost 1 base. CDR1 SGHTA and CDR2 FQGTGA come from the germline V gene. This CDR3 is CASRSLGTGNTGELFF. CDR3 bases: TGTGCCAGCAGGAGTCTCGGGACAGGGAACACCGGGGAGCTGTTTTTT. The variable domain in full, with the rest retrieved from reference TRBV7-3 and TRBJ2-2, is GAGVSQTPSNKVTEKGKYVELRCDPISGHTALYWYRQSLGQGPEFLIYFQGTGAADDSGLPNDRFFAVRPEGSVSTLKIQRTERGDSAVYLCASRSLGTGNTGELFFGEGSRLTVL.

The V call is TRBV5-6, the J call TRBJ1-3, with D perhaps matching TRBD1 (5 bases). The V end lost 0 bases, the J end lost 2 bases, and 6 bases lay between the germline ends. CDR1 is SGHDT, CDR2 YYEEEE, per germline. The CDR3 covers 14 residues. CDR3 region: CASSLGGAGNTIYF. CDR3 bases: TGTGCCAGCAGCTTGGGGGGGGCTGGAAACACCATATATTTT.

In DNA, the CDR3 is TGTGCCAGCAGCTTAGCGATCTGGGAGGCCACTGAAGCTTTCTTT. Translating gives CASSLAIWEATEAFF. The V and J genes are TRBV7-9 and TRBJ1-1; D gene unclear. Germline V CDR1 and CDR2: SEHNR, FQNEAQ (reference sequence). This CDR3 has 15 residues. With 0 bases removed from V and 4 bases from J, the gap between germline ends came to 12 bases. Variable domain in full (rest from reference TRBV7-9 and TRBJ1-1): DTGVSQNPRHKITKRGQNVTFRCDPISEHNRLYWYRQTLGQGPEFLTYFQNEAQLEKSRLLSDRFSAERPKGSFSTLEIQRTEQGDSAMYLCASSLAIWEATEAFFGQGTRLTVV.

V usage is TRBV12-5 and J usage is TRBJ2-1; TRBD2 is a possible D gene (6 bases). CDR1 and CDR2 (germline): LGHNT, FRNRAP. There are 15 residues in the CDR3. V was pared by 6 bases and J by 1 base, with 13 bases between. Here the CDR3 reads CASGGTRASYNEQFF. CDR3 coding DNA: TGTGCTAGTGGGGGGACTCGCGCATCCTACAATGAGCAGTTCTTC. Based on the CDR3 plus reference TRBV12-5 and TRBJ2-1, the full variable domain is DARVTQTPRHKVTEMGQEVTMRCQPILGHNTVFWYRQTMMQGLELLAYFRNRAPLDDSGMPKDRFSAEMPDATLATLKIQPSEPRDSAVYFCASGGTRASYNEQFFGPGTRLTVL.

V is TRBV11-3 and J is TRBJ2-2; D is undetermined. The germline gives CDR1 SGHNT, CDR2 YENEEA. The CDR3 length is 20 residues. V lost 7 bases and J 3 bases, leaving 30 bases between the germline ends. The CDR3 sequence is CASIDPTPKAGLGDTGELFF. The CDR3 DNA is TGTGCCAGCATTGACCCGACACCCAAAGCCGGTCTTGGTGACACCGGGGAGCTGTTTTTT.

This rearrangement joins TRBV12-5 to TRBJ2-7; D may be TRBD2 (5 bases). V dropped 1 base and J dropped 4 bases, with 23 bases sitting between them. CDR3 size: 18 residues. Germline-derived CDR1 and CDR2 are LGHNT and FRNRAP. The CDR3 here is CASGLGRDYPGWRYEQYF. CDR3 nucleotides: TGTGCTAGTGGTTTGGGAAGAGATTACCCGGGCTGGAGGTACGAGCAGTACTTC.

This chain links TRBV2 with TRBJ2-3; TRBD2 agrees at 7 bases. The trim removed 0 bases at V and 6 bases at J, leaving 15 bases unmatched. CDR1 and CDR2 from the germline V gene are SNHLY and FYNNEI. The CDR3 runs 18 residues. CDR3 bases: TGTGCCAGCAGTGAAGCGGGGGGGAGCCAGGTTTTACTTGATACGCAGTATTTT. This gives the protein CASSEAGGSQVLLDTQYF.